This is a list of T cell receptor beta chains from one sample in a study of low-dose radiotherapy and immunotherapy resistance in tumors. One entry per CDR3 protein results from TCRdb running MiXCR on the reads. The table has approximately 70,000 distinct CDR3 sequences, roughly 31% seen once. This material consisted of PBMCs, taken before treatment. These receptors originate from a female donor with ovarian cancer. The CDR3 runs from the conserved cysteine through the conserved F or W. The order of the fields is D gene, J gene, clone size, V gene, CDR3 DNA, CDR3 protein. D genes are given only for firm matches. Only part of the rows carry a size: once, few, many, or a class if the clone is expanded.

>TRBD2|TRBJ2-1|many|TRBV30
TGTGCCTGGAGTTCCCGACTAGCTGTTCAGTTCTTC
CAWSSRLAVQFF
>TRBD2|TRBJ2-1|many|TRBV7-2
TGTGCCAGCAGCCAAGCGGGAGTGGGATACAATGAGCAGTTCTTC
CASSQAGVGYNEQFF
>-|TRBJ2-4|many|TRBV19
TGTGCCAGTAGTATTCGGGAAAACATTCAGTACTTC
CASSIRENIQYF
>-|TRBJ2-1|many|TRBV28
TGTGCCAGCAGTCGGAGCGGTGGGAGCTACAATGAGCAGTTCTTC
CASSRSGGSYNEQFF
>-|TRBJ2-3|-|TRBV29-1
TGCAGCGTCACAGCCATCGGCACAGATACGCAGTATTTT
CSVTAIGTDTQYF
>TRBD1|TRBJ2-1|many|TRBV3-1
TGTGCCAGCAGCCACACAGGGGCGGCTGAGCAGTTCTTC
CASSHTGAAEQFF
>-|TRBJ1-2|-|TRBV27
TGTGCCAGCAGTCCTCCCTTAAAGCAGGCGACATGCGGCTACACCTTC
CASSPPLKQATCGYTF
>TRBD2|TRBJ2-5|-|TRBV27
TGTGCCAGCAGGGAGTGGACTAGCAGAAAAGAGACCCAGTACTTC
CASREWTSRKETQYF
>TRBD2|TRBJ2-1|-|TRBV11-2
TGTGCCAGCAGCCGAAGCGGGGGGGCATTCTACAATGAGCAGTTCTTC
CASSRSGGAFYNEQFF
>-|TRBJ1-5|many|TRBV30
TGTGCCTGGAGTAATGGGGCGAGTTATAGCAATCAGCCCCAGCATTTT
CAWSNGASYSNQPQHF
>-|TRBJ2-2|few|TRBV24-1
TGTGCCACCAGTGACCTGGGACAAGACACCGGGGAGCTGTTTTTT
CATSDLGQDTGELFF